The 19 T cell receptor beta chains presented below share a single source sample, sequenced in a study of patients and donors after allogeneic stem cell transplantation. A single record per CDR3 protein comes from TCRdb applying MiXCR to the RT-PCR reads. The sample includes hundreds of thousands of distinct CDR3 sequences, roughly 17% seen only once; the top ten take less than 8.5%. The sequenced sample consisted of blood, either unsorted or a sorted T cell fraction (not recorded which). These receptors all come from a human donor who was either an allogeneic HSCT recipient or a stem cell or donor lymphocyte infusion donor (not recorded which). It is not recorded whose cells these are; they may come from a transplant donor.

This rearrangement joins TRBV20-1 to TRBJ1-6; TRBD1 matches 7 bases. The V gene's germline CDR1 is DFQATT and CDR2 SNEGSKA (reference sequence). With 6 bases clipped from V and 14 bases from J, the junction kept 16 bases outside the gene matches. This CDR3 spans 14 amino acids. As DNA, the CDR3 is TGCAGTGCCCTACAGACAGGGCCAACTGGCACCCTCCACTTT. The encoded protein is CSALQTGPTGTLHF.

The chain uses TRBV28 and TRBJ2-7; 9 positions agree with TRBD2. In germline, CDR1 is MDHEN, CDR2 SYDVKM. This CDR3 contains 15 residues. V was pared by 3 bases and J by 4 bases, with 7 bases of the junction left unmatched. The CDR3 loop is CASSLGRGGGYEQYF. In DNA form, the CDR3 reads TGTGCCAGCAGTTTGGGGCGGGGGGGCGGTTACGAGCAGTACTTC.

The chain combines TRBV9 with TRBJ2-5; D may match TRBD1 or TRBD2 (5 bases each). Germline CDR1 is SGDLS and CDR2 is YYNGEE. Trimming removed 0 bases at V and 7 bases at J, with 19 bases between. The CDR3 has 16 residues. CDR3 loop: CASSVAPGTLEGTQYF. The CDR3 DNA reads TGTGCCAGCAGCGTAGCCCCCGGGACCTTAGAAGGGACCCAGTACTTC. Full variable domain (outside the CDR3, taken from reference TRBV9 and TRBJ2-5): DSGVTQTPKHLITATGQRVTLRCSPRSGDLSVYWYQQSLDQGLQFLIQYYNGEERAKGNILERFSAQQFPDLHSELNLSSLELGDSALYFCASSVAPGTLEGTQYFGPGTRLLVL.

This clonotype was seen more than once but under ten times. V is TRBV2 and J is TRBJ1-2; 7 bases match TRBD1. The CDR3 consists of 13 residues. The V gene's germline CDR1 is SNHLY and CDR2 FYNNEI. The V and J ends lost 2 bases and 8 bases, in that order; junction bases with no gene match: 5. This chain's CDR3 is CASSETGTDGYTF. DNA for the CDR3: TGTGCCAGCAGTGAAACCGGGACAGACGGCTACACCTTC.

This sequence joins TRBV2 and TRBJ1-5; no clear D. The CDR3 runs to 15 residues. Trimming removed 4 bases from V and 2 bases from J, with 12 bases in between. Germline V gene data show CDR1 as SNHLY and CDR2 as FYNNEI. CDR3 sequence reads: CASSGHHGGNQPQHF. Here the CDR3 DNA reads TGTGCCAGCAGTGGACATCACGGAGGCAATCAGCCCCAGCATTTT.

The V call is TRBV4-3, the J call TRBJ2-1; 10 bases agree with TRBD2. V lost 6 bases, J lost 5 bases, and 7 bases stayed unmatched. From germline, CDR1 is LGHNA and CDR2 YSLEER. The CDR3 length is 15 residues. The CDR3 DNA sequence: TGCGCCAGCAGTTTTCGGCTAGCGGGGGACAATGAGCAGTTCTTC. Encoded protein: CASSFRLAGDNEQFF.

There are a few counts of this clonotype. The genes are TRBV15 and TRBJ2-7; 7 bases are a match to TRBD2. The CDR3 is made up of 13 amino acids. V lost 5 bases to trimming and J lost 5 bases; unmatched junction nucleotides: 6. From germline, CDR1 is LNHNV and CDR2 YYDKDF (reference sequence). Here the CDR3 DNA reads TGTGCCACCAGCGTATACGGGAGGAACGAGCAGTACTTC. As protein: CATSVYGRNEQYF.

The chain links TRBV7-9 to TRBJ1-6; D ambiguous. V was trimmed by 4 bases and J by 8 bases, leaving 18 bases between them. The CDR3 is 16 residues long. Per the germline V gene, CDR1 is SEHNR and CDR2 is FQNEAQ (reference sequence). The CDR3 nucleotides read TGTGCCAGCAGCTATTCTTCCGGGAGACCAGATTCACCCCTCCACTTT. Encoded protein: CASSYSSGRPDSPLHF.

The chain uses TRBV5-1 and TRBJ2-2; perhaps TRBD1 as D (6 bases). The CDR3 has 14 amino acids. With 9 bases removed from V and 2 bases from J, the gap between germline ends came to 14 bases. Per the germline V gene, CDR1 is SGHRS and CDR2 is YFSETQ. CDR3 in amino acids: CATRRGLNTGELFF. DNA of the CDR3: TGCGCCACCCGTAGGGGGTTAAACACCGGGGAGCTGTTTTTT.

The chain recombines TRBV11-2 with TRBJ2-2, with 9 bases fitting TRBD2. J lost 1 base, V lost 5 bases, and 11 bases had no gene match. This CDR3 is 18 amino acids long. Germline CDR1 is SGHAT and CDR2 is FQNNGV. The CDR3: CASSPPRGSGGNTGELFF. In DNA, the CDR3 is TGTGCCAGCAGCCCGCCTCGGGGTAGCGGGGGGAACACCGGGGAGCTGTTTTTT.

This clonotype occurred a few times. This chain links TRBV6-5 with TRBJ2-7, with TRBD1 matching over 10 bases. With 4 bases clipped from V and 4 bases from J, the junction kept 7 bases outside the gene matches. Germline assignment: CDR1 MNHEY and CDR2 SVGAGI. The CDR3 covers 15 residues. The DNA for the CDR3 is TGTGCCAGCAGTTTTTCGACAGGGGGCCTTTACGAGCAGTACTTC. Its protein product is CASSFSTGGLYEQYF.

The CDR3 DNA reads TGTGCCAGCAGTTACTCGTCCCGGATTAGCACAGATACGCAGTATTTT. Amino acids: CASSYSSRISTDTQYF. J is TRBJ2-3 and V is TRBV6-5; D is ambiguous. The CDR3 loop spans 16 amino acids. Trimming took 0 bases from V and 0 from J, leaving 10 bases between them. Germline V lookup: CDR1 MNHEY, CDR2 SVGAGI.

This clonotype was detected many times. V is TRBV27 and J is TRBJ2-1; D possibly matches TRBD1 or TRBD2 (5 bases each). From germline, CDR1 is MNHEY and CDR2 SMNVEV (reference sequence). With 7 bases removed from V and 6 bases from J, the gap between germline ends came to 16 bases. The CDR3 is 14 amino acids. The CDR3 protein is CASNPLGGLNEQFF. The CDR3 nucleotides are TGTGCCAGCAACCCCCTTGGGGGTCTCAATGAGCAGTTCTTC.

The V gene is TRBV4-1, the J gene TRBJ2-1; D unresolved. The CDR3 extends over 17 amino acids. Trimming took off 1 base at V and 2 bases at J, with 15 bases between the two ends. Germline values: CDR1 MGHRA, CDR2 YSYEKL. The CDR3 DNA reads as TGCGCCAGCAGCCAAGCCCGCGGCAGGACCACCTACAATGAGCAGTTCTTC. It translates to CASSQARGRTTYNEQFF.

This clonotype was found many times. The chain joins TRBV12-3 or TRBV12-4 to TRBJ1-5; D not certain. V lost 0 bases and J 5 bases, leaving 5 bases between the germline ends. The CDR3 extends over 13 amino acids. Here the CDR3 DNA reads TGTGCCAGCAGTTTAGCGCTCCATCAGCCCCAGCATTTT. Translated: CASSLALHQPQHF.

In this sample, this clonotype turned up a few times. The chain carries TRBV11-2 and TRBJ2-1; 7 positions match TRBD1. V trimming: 4 bases; J trimming: 2 bases; junction bases outside the gene matches: 5. This CDR3 region has 15 residues. The germline V gene has CDR1 SGHAT and CDR2 FQNNGV. This CDR3 reads CASSSYRGAYNEQFF. The DNA of the CDR3 is TGTGCCAGCAGCTCCTACAGGGGTGCCTACAATGAGCAGTTCTTC.

J is TRBJ2-7 and V is TRBV9; a weak D match, TRBD1 (5 bases). Germline-derived CDR1 and CDR2 are SGDLS and YYNGEE. The V end was cut by 1 base, the J end by 5 bases, with 13 bases between. This CDR3 is built from 14 residues. CDR3 nucleotide sequence: TGTGCCAGCAGCGTACAGGGCTCCCTAAACGAGCAGTACTTC. This translates into CASSVQGSLNEQYF.

This clonotype was detected ten times or more. The chain links TRBV12-3 or TRBV12-4 to TRBJ2-1; 7 nucleotides agree with TRBD2. The CDR3 has 16 amino acids. V gave up 3 bases and J gave up 0 bases; unmatched junction bases: 5. This chain's CDR3 is CASSFRAGLSYNEQFF. The DNA for the CDR3 is TGTGCCAGCAGTTTCCGAGCGGGGCTCTCCTACAATGAGCAGTTCTTC.

Here the CDR3 reads CASSLQWDRGEAFF. CDR3 nucleotide sequence: TGTGCCAGCAGCCTCCAGTGGGACAGGGGCGAAGCTTTCTTT. The rearrangement joins TRBV5-5 to TRBJ1-1; 10 bases align to TRBD1. The germline V gene encodes CDR1 SGHKS and CDR2 YYEKEE (reference sequence). V gave up 4 bases and J gave up 8 bases; unmatched junction bases: 8. CDR3 length: 14 amino acids.